A selection of T cell receptor beta chains follows, all from one sample in a study of blood T cell repertoires in COVID-19. Here immunoSEQ multiplex PCR was the method, and the copy in TCRdb shows in-frame clones only, minus some. The sample contains 90,000 to 110,000 clones, about four fifths of which appear only once. The source material was peripheral blood. These receptors were taken from a man older than 75 with acute or convalescent COVID-19. Each CDR3 is given with its conserved first and last residue. D genes are given only for firm matches. Some rows have no size entry. The others give once, few or many, or a class for an expanded clone.

clone_size: .; v_call: TRBV10-3; d_call: .; j_call: TRBJ2-2; cdr3_nt: TGTGCCATCAGTGGCAAGACAGGGAACACCGGGGAGCTGTTTTTT; cdr3_aa: CAISGKTGNTGELFF
clone_size: few; v_call: TRBV6-6; d_call: TRBD2; j_call: TRBJ2-3; cdr3_nt: TGTGCCAGCCGGGAGGGAACAGATACGCAGTATTTT; cdr3_aa: CASREGTDTQYF
clone_size: .; v_call: TRBV4-1; d_call: .; j_call: TRBJ1-5; cdr3_nt: TGCGCCAGCAGCCAAGATGGGGGGTGGGCAAATCAGCCCCAGCATTTT; cdr3_aa: CASSQDGGWANQPQHF
clone_size: .; v_call: TRBV19; d_call: .; j_call: TRBJ1-1; cdr3_nt: TGTGCCAGTCAACGGATGGCCCCGGGTGGGAACACTGAAGCTTTCTTT; cdr3_aa: CASQRMAPGGNTEAFF
clone_size: .; v_call: TRBV19; d_call: TRBD1; j_call: TRBJ1-2; cdr3_nt: TGTGCCAGTAGGGGACAGGGCGCTAACTATGGCTACACCTTC; cdr3_aa: CASRGQGANYGYTF
clone_size: few; v_call: TRBV30; d_call: .; j_call: TRBJ2-5; cdr3_nt: TGTGCCTGCTTCTTAAGGGAGCAGGAGGGGGAGACCCAGTACTTC; cdr3_aa: CACFLREQEGETQYF
clone_size: .; v_call: TRBV2; d_call: TRBD1; j_call: TRBJ1-1; cdr3_nt: TGTGCCAGCAGTACAGGGGAGGCTGAAGCTTTCTTT; cdr3_aa: CASSTGEAEAFF
clone_size: .; v_call: TRBV12-5; d_call: .; j_call: TRBJ1-2; cdr3_nt: TGTGCTAGTGGGCAGACTGGATGGTACTATGGCTACACCTTC; cdr3_aa: CASGQTGWYYGYTF
clone_size: few; v_call: TRBV7-9; d_call: TRBD2; j_call: TRBJ2-7; cdr3_nt: TGTGCCAGCAGCTTAGGCACTAGCGGGTTCTACGAGCAGTACTTC; cdr3_aa: CASSLGTSGFYEQYF
clone_size: .; v_call: TRBV28; d_call: .; j_call: TRBJ1-2; cdr3_nt: TGTGCCAGCGAGCGGGACACAATACCTTCTGCCTATGGCTACACCTTC; cdr3_aa: CASERDTIPSAYGYTF
clone_size: .; v_call: TRBV20-1; d_call: .; j_call: TRBJ1-2; cdr3_nt: TGCAGTGCTAATGACATCAGCGGATATGGCTACACCTTC; cdr3_aa: CSANDISGYGYTF
clone_size: .; v_call: TRBV7-9; d_call: .; j_call: TRBJ2-7; cdr3_nt: TGTGCCAGCAGCCGCTCTAGCGAGGGTGGCGAGCAGTACTTC; cdr3_aa: CASSRSSEGGEQYF
clone_size: .; v_call: TRBV4-1; d_call: .; j_call: TRBJ2-1; cdr3_nt: TGCGCCAGCAGCCAAGATGTTGCGGGCAATGAGCAGTTCTTC; cdr3_aa: CASSQDVAGNEQFF